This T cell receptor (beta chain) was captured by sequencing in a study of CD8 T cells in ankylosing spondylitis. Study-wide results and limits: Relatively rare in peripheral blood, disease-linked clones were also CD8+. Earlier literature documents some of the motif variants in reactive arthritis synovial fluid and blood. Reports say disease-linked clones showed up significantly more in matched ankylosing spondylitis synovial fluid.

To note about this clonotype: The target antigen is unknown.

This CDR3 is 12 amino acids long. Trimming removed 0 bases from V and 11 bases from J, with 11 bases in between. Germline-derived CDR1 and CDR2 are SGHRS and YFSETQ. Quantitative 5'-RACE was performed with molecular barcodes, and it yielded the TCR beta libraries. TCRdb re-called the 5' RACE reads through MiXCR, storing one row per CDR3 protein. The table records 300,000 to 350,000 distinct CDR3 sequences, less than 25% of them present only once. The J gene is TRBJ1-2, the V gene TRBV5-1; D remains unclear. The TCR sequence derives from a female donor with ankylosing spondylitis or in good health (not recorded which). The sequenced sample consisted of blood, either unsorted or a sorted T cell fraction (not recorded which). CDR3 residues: CASSLGRLRYTF. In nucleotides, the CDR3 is TGCGCCAGCAGCTTGGGGCGACTGAGATACACCTTC.